The next 16 T cell receptor beta chains were all read from a single sample in a study of blood T cell repertoires in COVID-19. Assay: immunoSEQ multiplex PCR; the TCRdb copy retains only in-frame clones and omits some. The profile covers more than 150,000 clones, with 80% to 90% appearing a single time and approximately 2.1% taken by the ten largest. What was sequenced was peripheral blood. These receptors were obtained from a man in his 70s with active or convalescent COVID-19.

J is TRBJ2-1 and V is TRBV11-2; 13 nucleotides line up with TRBD2. CDR3 length equals 16 residues. The germline V gene encodes CDR1 SGHAT and CDR2 FQNNGV. V was clipped by 6 bases and J by 9 bases; unmatched bases: 11. The CDR3 spells CASRLYGLAGVGEQFF. The CDR3 nucleotides read TGTGCCAGCAGGCTGTACGGACTAGCGGGAGTTGGTGAGCAGTTCTTC.

V usage is TRBV6-6 and J usage is TRBJ2-1; 7 bases are shared with TRBD1. Germline assignment: CDR1 MNHNY and CDR2 SVGAGI (reference sequence). V lost 8 bases to trimming and J lost 4 bases; unmatched junction nucleotides: 11. The CDR3 consists of 15 residues. In nucleotides, the CDR3 is TGTGCCAGCTCAAAGACAGGGAAGCCATACAATGAGCAGTTCTTC. Its protein is CASSKTGKPYNEQFF.

V gene TRBV18 combines with J gene TRBJ2-3; 7 nucleotides agree with TRBD1. The CDR3 spans 15 residues. Losses at the gene ends were 3 bases for V and 3 bases for J; bases not matched to a gene: 6. Germline V gene lookup returns CDR1 KGHSH and CDR2 LQKENI. CDR3 sequence: CASSPRQGGTDTQYF. For the CDR3, the DNA is TGTGCCAGCTCACCGCGACAGGGTGGTACAGATACGCAGTATTTT.

V is TRBV5-4 and J is TRBJ2-2; D not resolved. The CDR3 runs to 13 residues. Germline V gene sequence: CDR1 SGHNT, CDR2 YYREEE (reference sequence). The ends were cut back, 5 bases at V and 6 bases at J, with 11 bases in the middle. The CDR3 protein is CASSYKLAGELFF. The DNA of the CDR3 is TGTGCCAGCAGTTACAAATTGGCCGGGGAGCTGTTTTTT.

The chain combines TRBV4-1 with TRBJ1-4; TRBD1 agrees at 7 bases. With 6 bases clipped from V and 2 bases from J, the junction kept 6 bases outside the gene matches. The CDR3 loop spans 15 amino acids. CDR1 and CDR2 from the germline V gene are MGHRA and YSYEKL. The CDR3 is CASRQTGVTNEKLFF. For the CDR3, the DNA is TGCGCCAGCAGGCAAACAGGGGTCACTAATGAAAAACTGTTTTTT.

The V call is TRBV19, the J call TRBJ2-3, with D possibly being TRBD2 (6 bases). Per the germline V gene, CDR1 is LNHDA and CDR2 is SQIVND (reference sequence). CDR3 length equals 17 residues. The ends were cut back, 5 bases at V and 2 bases at J, with 20 bases in the middle. CDR3 in amino acids: CASSFLPGLGITDTQYF. DNA of the CDR3: TGTGCCAGTAGTTTTCTCCCGGGACTTGGGATCACAGATACGCAGTATTTT.

The chain links TRBV18 to TRBJ2-3, with TRBD1 identical over 7 bases. The germline V gene encodes CDR1 KGHSH and CDR2 LQKENI. Trimming took 4 bases from V and 3 from J; bases not matched to a gene: 7. The CDR3 is 15 residues long. This chain's CDR3 is CASSLGQARTDTQYF. The CDR3, as DNA: TGTGCCAGCTCACTCGGACAGGCTCGGACAGATACGCAGTATTTT. Based on the CDR3 plus reference TRBV18 and TRBJ2-3, the full variable domain is NAGVMQNPRHLVRRRGQEARLRCSPMKGHSHVYWYRQLPEEGLKFMVYLQKENIIDESGMPKERFSAEFPKEGPSILRIQQVVRGDSAAYFCASSLGQARTDTQYFGPGTRLTVL.

This clone is a singleton in its sample. The chain uses TRBV2 and TRBJ1-5; TRBD1 might be the D (6 bases). Germline loops: CDR1 SNHLY, CDR2 FYNNEI. The V end lost 6 bases, the J end lost 2 bases, and 11 bases lay between the germline ends. The CDR3 has 14 residues. The CDR3 DNA sequence: TGTGCCAGCAGGGTATACAGGGGCAATCAGCCCCAGCATTTT. As protein: CASRVYRGNQPQHF.

V is TRBV6-5 and J is TRBJ2-1, with 7 bases lining up with TRBD2. CDR1 and CDR2 (germline): MNHEY, SVGAGI. The CDR3 consists of 14 residues. With 5 bases clipped from V and 10 bases from J, the junction kept 11 bases outside the gene matches. CDR3 residues: CASSKLPREGEQFF. The DNA for the CDR3 is TGTGCCAGCAGTAAGCTCCCAAGGGAGGGCGAGCAGTTCTTC.

The chain uses TRBV7-9 and TRBJ2-1, with a tentative D call TRBD1 (7 bases). With 6 bases removed from V and 7 bases from J, the gap between germline ends came to 13 bases. The CDR3 spans 13 residues. CDR1 is SEHNR, CDR2 FQNEAQ, per germline (reference sequence). The CDR3 loop is CASRSAGGNEQFF. The CDR3 DNA sequence: TGTGCCAGCAGATCTGCAGGGGGGAATGAGCAGTTCTTC. Combining the CDR3 with reference TRBV7-9 and TRBJ2-1 gives the whole variable domain DTGVSQNPRHKITKRGQNVTFRCDPISEHNRLYWYRQTLGQGPEFLTYFQNEAQLEKSRLLSDRFSAERPKGSFSTLEIQRTEQGDSAMYLCASRSAGGNEQFFGPGTRLTVL.

The V and J genes are TRBV28 and TRBJ1-4; D gene ambiguous. V lost 10 bases and J 4 bases, leaving 10 bases between the germline ends. This CDR3 has 12 amino acids. Germline CDR1 is MDHEN and CDR2 is SYDVKM. CDR3 in DNA: TGTGCCACCACGACTATTAATGAAAAACTGTTTTTT. It specifies CATTTINEKLFF.

V gene TRBV9 combines with J gene TRBJ2-5; D ambiguous. Germline V lookup: CDR1 SGDLS, CDR2 YYNGEE. The CDR3 contains 11 residues. Trimming took off 4 bases at V and 4 bases at J, with 5 bases between the two ends. CDR3 amino acids: CASSPGETQYF. CDR3 nucleotide sequence: TGTGCCAGCAGCCCCGGAGAGACCCAGTACTTC.

The rearrangement uses TRBV11-2 and TRBJ2-2; D is perhaps TRBD2 (5 bases). Trimming stripped 5 bases from V and 1 base from J, with 14 bases between. CDR3 size: 16 residues. Germline V gene data show CDR1 as SGHAT and CDR2 as FQNNGV. The CDR3 nucleotides are TGTGCCAGCAGCCCGAGCCCCGGGGTGAACACCGGGGAGCTGTTTTTT. This sequence encodes CASSPSPGVNTGELFF. The full variable domain, with the rest looked up from reference TRBV11-2 and TRBJ2-2, is EAGVAQSPRYKIIEKRQSVAFWCNPISGHATLYWYQQILGQGPKLLIQFQNNGVVDDSQLPKDRFSAERLKGVDSTLKIQPAKLEDSAVYLCASSPSPGVNTGELFFGEGSRLTVL.

V gene TRBV6-2 or TRBV6-3 combines with J gene TRBJ1-5; D is unresolved. V was cut by 6 bases and J by 7 bases, with 10 bases left in between. This CDR3 is built from 12 residues. The V gene's germline CDR1 is MNHEY and CDR2 SVGEGT. CDR3 residues: CASSHGGQPQHF. The CDR3 DNA reads TGTGCCAGCAGCCACGGAGGACAGCCCCAGCATTTT.

This clone was seen once. The chain employs TRBV11-2 and TRBJ2-3, with 10 bases lining up with TRBD2. Per the germline V gene, CDR1 is SGHAT and CDR2 is FQNNGV. Unmatched junction bases numbered 11, after V lost 1 base and J lost 1 base. The CDR3 is made up of 19 amino acids. Written as DNA, the CDR3 is TGTGCCAGCAGCTTAGGGGAACTAGCGGGAAACCATCGCACAGATACGCAGTATTTT. Translating gives CASSLGELAGNHRTDTQYF.

The V and J genes are TRBV28 and TRBJ1-5; D not resolved. CDR3 size: 13 residues. The germline gives CDR1 MDHEN, CDR2 SYDVKM. The ends were cut back, 6 bases at V and 1 base at J, with 7 bases in the middle. The CDR3 loop is CASRDYSNQPQHF. The CDR3 nucleotides read TGTGCCAGCAGGGACTACAGCAATCAGCCCCAGCATTTT.